Sequencing of this T cell receptor (beta chain) was carried out in a study of cytomegalovirus exposure and HLA in healthy donors. Study-wide results and limits: Based on reports, TCR beta sequences accurately predicted HLA-A and HLA-B alleles for most subjects. TCR beta V- and J-gene trimming was later associated with a missense DCLRE1C variant. Earlier findings revealed that most TCR beta V segments proved productive either about 87% or about 30% of the time.

This CDR3 region has 15 residues. Per the germline V gene, CDR1 is SEHNR and CDR2 is FQNEAQ (reference sequence). Trimming took off 1 base at V and 0 bases at J, with 9 bases between the two ends. Donors sampled were nominally healthy, though unrecorded immune exposures were likely. Details on this clone: Antigen unknown.

The PCR contained 60 Vbeta and 13 Jbeta primers. Repertoires were generated with immunoSEQ multiplex PCR, while TCRdb's copy carries only in-frame clones and drops some. The profile covers around 99,000 clones, with 82% appearing a single time and roughly 3% taken by the ten largest. The J gene is TRBJ1-1, the V gene TRBV7-9; no reliable D call. This TCR was recovered from a man aged 25-45 years in good health and CMV-seropositive. The sample taken for sequencing was PBMCs. The CDR3 spells CASSLDSGVNTEAFF. The CDR3 region has the DNA TGTGCCAGCAGCTTAGACTCCGGAGTGAACACTGAAGCTTTCTTT.